The next 7 T cell receptor beta chains were all read from a single sample in a study of blood T cell repertoires in COVID-19. Assay used: immunoSEQ multiplex PCR; TCRdb lists only in-frame clones, some missing. The sample lists some 110,000 clones, about 82% occurring once. The specimen was peripheral blood. These receptors all come from a human donor in a cohort sampled during active COVID-19.

The chain joins TRBV9 to TRBJ1-4; possible D gene TRBD1, 6 bases. The length of the CDR3 is 18 residues. Germline assignment: CDR1 SGDLS and CDR2 YYNGEE. The V gene lost 3 bases and the J gene lost 0 bases, with 18 bases spanning the gap. The DNA for the CDR3 is TGTGCCAGCAGCGCGGGGGGGCTTTCCTTAACAACTAATGAAAAACTGTTTTTT. This translates into CASSAGGLSLTTNEKLFF.

V gene TRBV6-2 or TRBV6-3 combines with J gene TRBJ2-7; 9 bases line up with TRBD2. With V trimmed by 0 bases and J by 2 bases, 2 bases remained unmatched. The CDR3 is 15 amino acids. Germline assignment: CDR1 MNHEY and CDR2 SVGEGT. CDR3 bases: TGTGCCAGCAGTTACTCACTAGCGGGTGCCTACGAGCAGTACTTC. This encodes CASSYSLAGAYEQYF.

The chain recombines TRBV6-6 with TRBJ1-4; D gene unclear. This CDR3 contains 16 residues. Germline V gene data show CDR1 as MNHNY and CDR2 as SVGAGI (reference sequence). V was clipped by 1 base and J by 8 bases, with 17 bases between them. The CDR3 sequence: CASSYFSSEPGEKLFF. Here the CDR3 DNA reads TGTGCCAGCAGTTACTTTTCTTCGGAGCCGGGAGAAAAACTGTTTTTT.

This rearrangement joins TRBV28 to TRBJ2-1; 12 positions agree with TRBD2. Trimming took 7 bases from V and 2 from J; bases not matched to a gene: 9. The germline gives CDR1 MDHEN, CDR2 SYDVKM. The CDR3 covers 17 residues. CDR3 amino acids: CASNGLAGLFTYNEQFF. CDR3 bases: TGTGCCAGCAATGGACTAGCGGGACTGTTCACCTACAATGAGCAGTTCTTC.

The chain is built from TRBV19 and TRBJ2-7; 9 bases align to TRBD1. Germline-derived CDR1 and CDR2 are LNHDA and SQIVND (reference sequence). The CDR3 has 14 amino acids. With V trimmed by 4 bases and J by 6 bases, 7 bases remained unmatched. The CDR3: CASSTDRGGGEQYF. The DNA for the CDR3 is TGTGCCAGTAGTACGGACAGGGGAGGGGGCGAGCAGTACTTC. The variable domain in full, with the rest retrieved from reference TRBV19 and TRBJ2-7, is DGGITQSPKYLFRKEGQNVTLSCEQNLNHDAMYWYRQDPGQGLRLIYYSQIVNDFQKGDIAEGYSVSREKKESFPLTVTSAQKNPTAFYLCASSTDRGGGEQYFGPGTRLTVT.

This chain uses TRBV10-3 with TRBJ2-1; D may be TRBD2 (6 bases). Per germline, CDR1 ENHRY and CDR2 SYGVKD. V lost 0 bases and J lost 0, with 6 bases in between. The CDR3 has 15 residues. The CDR3 sequence is CAISESSGSYNEQFF. The CDR3 DNA is TGTGCCATCAGTGAGTCTAGCGGCTCCTACAATGAGCAGTTCTTC.

There are a few counts of this clone. The genes are TRBV5-1 and TRBJ1-2; D not resolved. Between the trimmed V and J ends, which lost 2 bases and 4 bases, there was a span of 12 bases. The CDR3 consists of 14 residues. Germline CDR1 SGHRS, CDR2 YFSETQ. The CDR3 coding sequence is TGCGCCAGCAGCTTCTCGGAGGCCTCCTATGGCTACACCTTC. Translated, it gives CASSFSEASYGYTF.